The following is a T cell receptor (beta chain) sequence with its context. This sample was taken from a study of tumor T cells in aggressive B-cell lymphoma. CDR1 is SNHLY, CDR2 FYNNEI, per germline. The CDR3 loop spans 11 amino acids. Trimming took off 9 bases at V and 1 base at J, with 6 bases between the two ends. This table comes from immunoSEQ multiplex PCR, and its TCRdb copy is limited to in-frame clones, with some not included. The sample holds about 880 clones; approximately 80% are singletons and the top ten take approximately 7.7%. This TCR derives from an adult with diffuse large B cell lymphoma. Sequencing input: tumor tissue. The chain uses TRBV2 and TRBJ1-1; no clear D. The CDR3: CASSKNTEAFF. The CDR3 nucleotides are TGTGCCAGTTCAAAGAACACTGAAGCTTTCTTT. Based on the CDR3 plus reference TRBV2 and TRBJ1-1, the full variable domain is EPEVTQTPSHQVTQMGQEVILRCVPISNHLYFYWYRQILGQKVEFLVSFYNNEISEKSEIFDDQFSVERPDGSNFTLKIRSTKLEDSAMYFCASSKNTEAFFGQGTRLTVV.